The 13 T cell receptor beta chains listed next were all sequenced from one sample in a study of blood T cell repertoires in COVID-19 (dated by TCRdb to the early 2020s). Library generation was performed with the immunoSEQ multiplex PCR assay. The source is immuneACCESS, and TCRdb retained only in-frame sequences with V and J called. Part of the clones is not carried over; for the studies checked, unresolved V genes explain less than half of this, and the remainder is unexplained. For this sample there are 250,000 to 300,000 clones; 80% to 90% appear just once. In total, the top ten clones hold around 2.9% of the sample. The sequenced sample consisted of peripheral blood. These receptor sequences come from a young woman with active or convalescent COVID-19.

The rearrangement uses TRBV5-4 and TRBJ1-2, with 7 bases matching TRBD1. Germline CDR1 reads SGHNT; CDR2 reads YYREEE (reference sequence). This CDR3 is built from 12 residues. V dropped 3 bases and J dropped 7; count of bases not matched to a gene: 3. CDR3 DNA: TGTGCCAGCAGCTCCGACAGGGTTGGCTACACCTTC. It specifies CASSSDRVGYTF.

The chain has TRBV5-8 and TRBJ1-1, with a tentative D call TRBD1 (6 bases). The CDR3 covers 15 residues. Per germline, CDR1 SGHTS and CDR2 YDEGEE. V was cut by 4 bases and J by 1 base, with 14 bases left in between. The CDR3 DNA reads TGTGCCAGCAGCGCGTTCTTGGGGGCGAACACTGAAGCTTTCTTT. Translated, it gives CASSAFLGANTEAFF.

This rearrangement joins TRBV9 to TRBJ2-1, with 13 bases aligning to TRBD2. J was trimmed by 7 bases and V by 3 bases; bases with no gene match: 7. CDR3 size: 16 residues. CDR1 SGDLS and CDR2 YYNGEE come from the germline V gene. The DNA for the CDR3 is TGTGCCAGCAGCGCGGAACTAGCGGGGGGGGCGAATGAGCAGTTCTTC. Amino acids: CASSAELAGGANEQFF.

The rearrangement uses TRBV6-2 or TRBV6-3 and TRBJ2-5, with TRBD2 matching over 8 bases. The CDR3 spans 15 residues. V gave up 2 bases and J gave up 1 base; unmatched junction bases: 3. Germline CDR1 reads MNHEY; CDR2 reads SVGEGT. The CDR3 reads CASSYGGGPQETQYF. The CDR3 DNA sequence: TGTGCCAGCAGTTACGGCGGGGGGCCCCAAGAGACCCAGTACTTC.

This chain connects TRBV19 to TRBJ1-5; D call uncertain. CDR1 LNHDA and CDR2 SQIVND come from the germline V gene (reference sequence). V was shortened by 3 bases and J by 6 bases, with 12 bases between the two germline ends. The CDR3 has 14 residues. For the CDR3, the DNA is TGTGCCAGTAGTATTAGGCCCAGCGGTCAGCCCCAGCATTTT. Translation: CASSIRPSGQPQHF.

This clone has more than one count but fewer than ten. CDR3 residues: CASSDSSGVGNNEQFF. CDR3 coding DNA: TGTGCCAGCAGTGACTCGAGCGGGGTGGGTAACAATGAGCAGTTCTTC. The rearrangement links TRBV6-4 to TRBJ2-1; 7 positions match TRBD2. This CDR3 is built from 16 residues. Germline loops: CDR1 MRHNA, CDR2 SNTAGT. J was trimmed by 5 bases and V by 0 bases; bases with no gene match: 7.

The rearrangement joins TRBV5-1 to TRBJ1-1, with 9 bases fitting TRBD1. This CDR3 has 14 amino acids. J was trimmed by 5 bases and V by 9 bases; bases with no gene match: 11. The germline V gene encodes CDR1 SGHRS and CDR2 YFSETQ. CDR3 amino acids: CATKRGQGETEAFF. DNA for the CDR3: TGCGCCACCAAAAGGGGACAGGGTGAGACTGAAGCTTTCTTT.

The gene calls are TRBV6-6 and TRBJ1-3; TRBD1 is a possible D gene (5 bases). V shed 10 bases and J shed 5 bases, with 15 bases lying between them. CDR1 and CDR2 (germline): MNHNY, SVGAGI (reference sequence). The CDR3 has 13 residues. The CDR3 DNA is TGTGCCACCACTTGGGGCTTAAGAAACACCATATATTTT. Encoded protein: CATTWGLRNTIYF.

A word on this clone: A read error may produce the germline difference seen at one junction end. The chain is built from TRBV30 and TRBJ1-4, with 12 bases identical to TRBD1. Germline V gene lookup returns CDR1 GTSNPN and CDR2 SVGIG (reference sequence). The CDR3 is made up of 14 amino acids. This CDR3 is CAWSEGTGGTGSVF. For the CDR3, the DNA is TGTGCCTGGAGTGAAGGGACAGGGGGCACGGGCAGCGTATTT.

The chain couples TRBV6-2 or TRBV6-3 to TRBJ2-1; 9 nucleotides match TRBD1. J was trimmed by 5 bases and V by 3 bases; bases with no gene match: 8. Germline V gene lookup returns CDR1 MNHEY and CDR2 SVGEGT. This CDR3 region has 16 residues. CDR3 sequence reads: CASSYNRGRENNEQFF. The CDR3, as DNA: TGTGCCAGCAGTTATAACAGGGGGCGCGAAAACAATGAGCAGTTCTTC.

The gene calls are TRBV4-1 and TRBJ1-5, with TRBD1 matching over 9 bases. Germline V CDR1 and CDR2: MGHRA, YSYEKL. This CDR3 contains 18 residues. J was trimmed by 9 bases and V by 3 bases; bases with no gene match: 18. CDR3 in amino acids: CASSQSGTGTRRGGPQHF. CDR3 DNA: TGCGCCAGCAGCCAGTCCGGGACAGGGACCAGAAGAGGGGGGCCCCAGCATTTT.

This clone has only one observation. This chain connects TRBV5-5 to TRBJ2-1; TRBD1 matches 11 bases. V lost 5 bases to trimming and J lost 6 bases; unmatched junction nucleotides: 10. Germline loops: CDR1 SGHKS, CDR2 YYEKEE (reference sequence). The CDR3 is 16 residues long. The CDR3 here is CASSSAPGTGGNEQFF. The CDR3, as DNA: TGTGCCAGCAGTTCCGCTCCCGGGACAGGGGGCAATGAGCAGTTCTTC.

The V call is TRBV4-1, the J call TRBJ2-2; TRBD1 matches at 9 bases. V lost 5 bases to trimming and J lost 8 bases; unmatched junction nucleotides: 6. Germline CDR1 is MGHRA and CDR2 is YSYEKL. This CDR3 contains 14 residues. This CDR3 reads CASSWDRVEGELFF. Here the CDR3 DNA reads TGCGCCAGCAGCTGGGACAGGGTAGAGGGGGAGCTGTTTTTT.